The present TCR beta chain was sequenced within a study of blood T cell repertoires in COVID-19. Using immunoSEQ multiplex PCR, the repertoire was profiled, and TCRdb retains in-frame clones only, with some absent. The data show approximately 210,000 clones, with approximately 86% seen just once and 0.55% to 0.75% held by the top ten. The CDR3 consists of 14 residues. J was trimmed by 5 bases and V by 7 bases; bases with no gene match: 8. Germline CDR1 is SGHTA and CDR2 is FQGNSA. V gene TRBV7-2 combines with J gene TRBJ2-5, with 9 bases lining up with TRBD1. The sample comprised peripheral blood. The sequence was collected from a man aged 35-49 years with acute or convalescent COVID-19. CDR3 amino acids: CASIQTGGMETQYF. CDR3 DNA: TGTGCCAGCATCCAAACAGGGGGCATGGAGACCCAGTACTTC.